The next 4 T cell receptor beta chains were all read from a single sample in a study of blood T cell repertoires in COVID-19. Method: immunoSEQ multiplex PCR; TCRdb's copy keeps in-frame clones and lacks some. The table has about 270,000 clones, 70% to 90% seen once. The specimen was PBMCs or T cells enriched from blood (not recorded which). The receptors come from a woman in her 30s who had recovered from COVID-19.

For the CDR3, the DNA is TGTGCCACCAGTGCGGCAGGGGGAGACTATGGCTACACCTTC. Encoded protein: CATSAAGGDYGYTF. This chain links TRBV24-1 with TRBJ1-2; 7 positions agree with TRBD1. CDR1 is KGHDR, CDR2 SFDVKD, per germline. The CDR3 is made up of 14 amino acids. J lost 3 bases, V lost 5 bases, and 5 bases had no gene match.

The chain employs TRBV7-9 and TRBJ2-1; D might be TRBD2 (5 bases). Germline V gene lookup returns CDR1 SEHNR and CDR2 FQNEAQ (reference sequence). CDR3 length equals 15 residues. V lost 5 bases and J 4 bases, leaving 15 bases between the germline ends. DNA for the CDR3: TGTGCCAGCAGCCCCCGGGGTGACTTATACAATGAGCAGTTCTTC. This gives the protein CASSPRGDLYNEQFF.

The V gene is TRBV19, the J gene TRBJ1-5; TRBD1 matches at 9 bases. CDR3 length: 16 amino acids. V shed 5 bases, J shed 1 base, and the junction held 6 bases outside the gene matches. Germline values: CDR1 LNHDA, CDR2 SQIVND (reference sequence). The CDR3: CASSPLGTGSNQPQHF. CDR3 nucleotide sequence: TGTGCCAGTAGTCCCCTAGGGACAGGGAGCAATCAGCCCCAGCATTTT.

The chain combines TRBV3-1 (or the pseudogene TRBV3-2) with TRBJ1-2, with 8 positions matching TRBD1. With V trimmed by 5 bases and J by 8 bases, 7 bases remained unmatched. Germline loops: CDR1 LGHDT, CDR2 YNNKEL (reference sequence). CDR3 size: 13 residues. The CDR3 nucleotides read TGTGCCAGCAGCGGGACAGGTCGATCCGGCTACACCTTC. This sequence encodes CASSGTGRSGYTF.